This TCR beta chain was found in a study of T cell responses to AZD1222 COVID-19 vaccine. At the level of the study: Pooling covered second doses at about 4 or about 12 weeks. Study observations and caveats: At baseline, seropositivity was found in only six AZD1222 recipients. Scientists sampled the repertoires only once the peak T cell response had passed.

With respect to this clone: Its antigen is not identified.

Some clones are missing from TCRdb's copy, which holds only in-frame ones; the method was immunoSEQ multiplex PCR. Among 150,000 or so clones listed, 90% to 95% were seen once. Germline CDR1 KGHSH, CDR2 LQKENI. This CDR3 comprises 17 residues. Trimming took off 3 bases at V and 2 bases at J, with 20 bases between the two ends. The receptor's source is an adult in good health. The chain links TRBV18 to TRBJ2-7; no firm D call. Sequenced material: peripheral blood, taken on day 0 of AZD1222 vaccination. For the CDR3, the DNA is TGTGCCAGCTCACCCGCCGTTGGCGGAAGCAATACCTACGAGCAGTACTTC. Its protein product is CASSPAVGGSNTYEQYF. Variable domain in full (rest from reference TRBV18 and TRBJ2-7): NAGVMQNPRHLVRRRGQEARLRCSPMKGHSHVYWYRQLPEEGLKFMVYLQKENIIDESGMPKERFSAEFPKEGPSILRIQQVVRGDSAAYFCASSPAVGGSNTYEQYFGPGTRLTVT.